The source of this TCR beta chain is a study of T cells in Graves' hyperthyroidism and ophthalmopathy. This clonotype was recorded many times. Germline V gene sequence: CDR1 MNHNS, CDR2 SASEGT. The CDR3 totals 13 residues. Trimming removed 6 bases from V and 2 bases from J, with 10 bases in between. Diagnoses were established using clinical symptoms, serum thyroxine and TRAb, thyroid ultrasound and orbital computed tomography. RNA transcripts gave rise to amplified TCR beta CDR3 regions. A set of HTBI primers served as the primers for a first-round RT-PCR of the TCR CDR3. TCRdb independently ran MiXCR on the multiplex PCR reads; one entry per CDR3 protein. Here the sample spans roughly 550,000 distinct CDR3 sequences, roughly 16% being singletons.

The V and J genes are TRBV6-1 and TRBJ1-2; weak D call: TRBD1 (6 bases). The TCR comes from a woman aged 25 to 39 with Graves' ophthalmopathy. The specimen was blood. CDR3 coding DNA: TGTGCCAGCAGCCAAGGGACAAACTATGGCTACACCTTC. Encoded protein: CASSQGTNYGYTF.